Each of the 7 T cell receptor beta chains below was sequenced from the same sample in a study of T cell repertoires and Cas9 in healthy adults. Libraries were prepared by immunoSEQ multiplex PCR; TCRdb keeps only in-frame clonotypes and omits some of them. Of some 21,000 clones listed, more than 75% are singletons. Sequencing input: CD4+ effector T cells (CD127+, CD25-, CD137-, CD154-) from PBMCs; culture status not recorded. Source of these receptors: a human donor in good health.

The V and J genes are TRBV19 and TRBJ2-1; the D is unclear. This CDR3 spans 15 amino acids. Germline V gene sequence: CDR1 LNHDA, CDR2 SQIVND (reference sequence). Between the trimmed V and J ends, which lost 6 bases and 0 bases, there was a span of 12 bases. For the CDR3, the DNA is TGTGCCAGTAGGAGGACGGTGAGCTCCTACAATGAGCAGTTCTTC. Translating gives CASRRTVSSYNEQFF.

The chain employs TRBV15 and TRBJ2-5, with D possibly being TRBD1 or TRBD2 (6 bases each). The CDR3 spans 15 residues. With 6 bases removed from V and 5 bases from J, the gap between germline ends came to 19 bases. Germline assignment: CDR1 LNHNV and CDR2 YYDKDF (reference sequence). The CDR3 protein is CATSTLFGGGETQYF. For the CDR3, the DNA is TGTGCCACCAGTACCCTTTTCGGGGGCGGGGAGACCCAGTACTTC.

This clone was found once. The V and J genes are TRBV30 and TRBJ2-7; unclear D gene. The V end was cut by 1 base, the J end by 1 base, with 14 bases between. Looked up from germline, CDR1 is GTSNPN and CDR2 is SVGIG (reference sequence). CDR3 size: 15 residues. The CDR3 is CAWSGGFQFSYEQYF. The CDR3 coding sequence is TGTGCCTGGAGTGGGGGATTTCAATTTTCCTACGAGCAGTACTTC.

This chain joins TRBV19 and TRBJ1-5; D not certain. This CDR3 region has 14 residues. Between the trimmed V and J ends, which lost 3 bases and 3 bases, there was a span of 9 bases. Germline V CDR1 and CDR2: LNHDA, SQIVND (reference sequence). The CDR3 loop is CASSITANNQPQHF. The CDR3 DNA reads as TGTGCCAGTAGTATTACGGCCAACAATCAGCCCCAGCATTTT.

This clone is a singleton in its sample. The chain couples TRBV5-1 to TRBJ2-7; possibly TRBD1 for D (6 bases). Trimming took 3 bases from V and 1 from J, leaving 8 bases between them. This CDR3 has 13 residues. Per the germline V gene, CDR1 is SGHRS and CDR2 is YFSETQ. Here the CDR3 reads CASSSGQSYEQYF. In nucleotides, the CDR3 is TGCGCCAGCAGCTCTGGACAGTCCTACGAGCAGTACTTC.

CDR3 DNA sequence: TGTGCCAGCAGCTTGGCCCGGGAGTTTGAGACCCAGTACTTC. It translates to CASSLAREFETQYF. The chain employs TRBV5-4 and TRBJ2-5, with a weak D call TRBD2 (6 bases). The germline CDR1 and CDR2 sequences are SGHNT and YYREEE (reference sequence). CDR3 size: 14 residues. V dropped 0 bases and J dropped 5 bases, with 11 bases sitting between them.

The V gene is TRBV19, the J gene TRBJ2-1, with TRBD2 identical over 7 bases. This CDR3 has 14 residues. With 5 bases clipped from V and 8 bases from J, the junction kept 9 bases outside the gene matches. Germline values: CDR1 LNHDA, CDR2 SQIVND (reference sequence). CDR3 sequence: CASSPRTSVDEQFF. CDR3 in DNA: TGTGCCAGTAGTCCCCGGACTAGTGTGGATGAGCAGTTCTTC.